The 28 T cell receptor beta chains below come from one sample, sequenced in a study of a mutant IDH1 vaccine in newly diagnosed glioma. Sequencing was performed with immunoSEQ multiplex PCR; in TCRdb, only in-frame clones are kept and a portion is missing. This sample carries tens of thousands of clones, around 84% of them seen once, and the ten largest clones take approximately 2%. Their antigens are not known. The time point was: week 35, safety follow-up. One vaccine dose held 300 ug of mutant IDH1 20-mer peptide and came with topical imiquimod. Sequences were derived from PBMCs, sampled from a glioma patient whose treatment included an IDH1 peptide vaccine. These receptors were obtained from a man aged 25-45 years with glioma.

The chain employs TRBV5-6 and TRBJ1-4; D may be TRBD1 (5 bases). In germline, CDR1 is SGHDT, CDR2 YYEEEE. V was clipped by 4 bases and J by 2 bases, with 15 bases between them. This CDR3 region has 16 residues. CDR3 sequence (DNA): TGTGCCAGCAGCCTGGCGGGGGGATGGACTAATGAAAAACTGTTTTTT. Protein sequence: CASSLAGGWTNEKLFF.

This sequence joins TRBV5-4 and TRBJ2-5; 10 nucleotides agree with TRBD2. CDR3 size: 17 residues. The germline V gene has CDR1 SGHNT and CDR2 YYREEE (reference sequence). V gave up 1 base and J gave up 1 base; unmatched junction bases: 7. The CDR3 loop reads CASSLQLAGLIQETQYF. CDR3 in DNA: TGTGCCAGCAGCTTGCAACTAGCGGGATTAATCCAAGAGACCCAGTACTTC.

The chain carries TRBV7-6 and TRBJ2-1; 9 bases match TRBD2. The V and J ends lost 4 bases and 5 bases, in that order; junction bases with no gene match: 15. The CDR3 has 18 residues. Looked up from germline, CDR1 is SGHVS and CDR2 is FNYEAQ. The CDR3 DNA is TGTGCCAGCAGCTACCGCACGACTCTAGCGGGAATTAACAATGAGCAGTTCTTC. Protein product: CASSYRTTLAGINNEQFF.

The gene calls are TRBV15 and TRBJ2-3, with D unresolved. Germline CDR1 is LNHNV and CDR2 is YYDKDF (reference sequence). Between the trimmed V and J ends, which lost 0 bases and 4 bases, there was a span of 11 bases. CDR3 length: 15 residues. CDR3 sequence (DNA): TGTGCCACCAGCAGAGAATCCCGGCGCGCAGATACGCAGTATTTT. Translated, it gives CATSRESRRADTQYF.

This CDR3 is CASSLGQATGEETQYF. Here the CDR3 DNA reads TGTGCCAGCAGTTTAGGACAGGCTACTGGGGAAGAGACCCAGTACTTC. The V and J genes are TRBV28 and TRBJ2-5, with TRBD1 identical over 7 bases. V dropped 2 bases and J dropped 3; count of bases not matched to a gene: 9. CDR1 and CDR2 from the germline V gene are MDHEN and SYDVKM. This CDR3 has 16 residues. Complete variable domain (other parts from reference TRBV28 and TRBJ2-5): DVKVTQSSRYLVKRTGEKVFLECVQDMDHENMFWYRQDPGLGLRLIYFSYDVKMKEKGDIPEGYSVSREKKERFSLILESASTNQTSMYLCASSLGQATGEETQYFGPGTRLLVL.

This clone was found once. The chain carries TRBV9 and TRBJ1-2, with TRBD1 identical over 9 bases. Germline CDR1 reads SGDLS; CDR2 reads YYNGEE. The CDR3 consists of 12 residues. V shed 4 bases and J 14 bases; nucleotides not matched to a gene: 9. The chain's CDR3 is CASSTPTGGSTF. DNA of the CDR3: TGTGCCAGCAGCACCCCCACAGGGGGCTCGACCTTC.

This clone was counted between two and nine times. This chain links TRBV28 with TRBJ1-1; D is unclear. The V end was cut by 2 bases, the J end by 1 base, with 11 bases between. The V gene's germline CDR1 is MDHEN and CDR2 SYDVKM. The CDR3 runs 15 residues. The CDR3 DNA reads TGTGCCAGCAGTTTACGTTCCCAGGCGAACACTGAAGCTTTCTTT. As protein: CASSLRSQANTEAFF.

The V gene is TRBV2, the J gene TRBJ2-5; 7 bases line up with TRBD1. This CDR3 has 14 amino acids. The V gene end was trimmed by 7 bases and the J gene end by 1 base; junction bases not matched to a gene: 6. CDR1 SNHLY and CDR2 FYNNEI come from the germline V gene. The CDR3 DNA reads TGTGCCAGCAACTTACAGGGGATCCAAGAGACCCAGTACTTC. Translation: CASNLQGIQETQYF.

The gene calls are TRBV7-2 and TRBJ2-7; 9 bases match TRBD1. V lost 1 base, J lost 2 bases, and 3 bases stayed unmatched. Germline V gene lookup returns CDR1 SGHTA and CDR2 FQGNSA. The CDR3 extends over 15 amino acids. The CDR3: CASSLGTGVAYEQYF. In DNA, the CDR3 is TGTGCCAGCAGCTTAGGGACAGGGGTTGCCTACGAGCAGTACTTC.

The gene calls are TRBV5-4 and TRBJ2-1; D possibly corresponds to TRBD2 (5 bases). V shed 1 base and J shed 3 bases, with 11 bases lying between them. The CDR3 spans 15 residues. Looked up from germline, CDR1 is SGHNT and CDR2 is YYREEE (reference sequence). The CDR3 sequence: CASSLKREHYNEQFF. CDR3 coding DNA: TGTGCCAGCAGCTTGAAAAGGGAGCACTACAATGAGCAGTTCTTC.

The chain has TRBV27 and TRBJ2-1; 8 nucleotides agree with TRBD1. The germline CDR1 and CDR2 sequences are MNHEY and SMNVEV (reference sequence). The CDR3 totals 15 residues. V dropped 1 base and J dropped 8; count of bases not matched to a gene: 7. The CDR3 nucleotides are TGTGCCAGCAGTTTATTGACAGGGGAGATCGATGAGCAGTTCTTC. Translating it yields CASSLLTGEIDEQFF.

This clone was observed a few times. The V gene is TRBV19, the J gene TRBJ2-2; D is unresolved. Trimming shortened V by 4 bases and J by 7 bases, and 10 bases separated the two germline ends. Per the germline V gene, CDR1 is LNHDA and CDR2 is SQIVND (reference sequence). There are 13 residues in the CDR3. The CDR3, as DNA: TGTGCCAGTAGTAACCTCGCAGTCGGGGAGCTGTTTTTT. Amino acids: CASSNLAVGELFF.

This chain links TRBV27 with TRBJ1-1, with D perhaps matching TRBD1 (6 bases). Germline V gene lookup returns CDR1 MNHEY and CDR2 SMNVEV (reference sequence). V was pared by 2 bases and J by 5 bases, with 12 bases between. This CDR3 contains 14 residues. CDR3 sequence reads: CASSLGGGRTEAFF. CDR3 DNA sequence: TGTGCCAGCAGTTTAGGAGGGGGGCGGACTGAAGCTTTCTTT.

This chain links TRBV19 with TRBJ1-4; D is ambiguous. CDR3 length: 14 residues. Germline loops: CDR1 LNHDA, CDR2 SQIVND (reference sequence). Trimming removed 9 bases from V and 0 bases from J, with 11 bases in between. The CDR3 here is CASRDRATNEKLFF. DNA for the CDR3: TGTGCCAGCCGGGATCGGGCAACTAATGAAAAACTGTTTTTT.

The chain joins TRBV11-2 to TRBJ2-7; 7 bases line up with TRBD1. CDR3 length equals 13 residues. V was clipped by 10 bases and J by 1 base; unmatched bases: 7. CDR1 and CDR2 (germline): SGHAT, FQNNGV. CDR3 coding DNA: TGTGCCACCTCCAGGGGGTTATCCTACGAGCAGTACTTC. Translated: CATSRGLSYEQYF.

This clone came up once. J is TRBJ2-6 and V is TRBV4-1, with 8 bases identical to TRBD1. Trimming removed 0 bases from V and 3 bases from J; junction bases left unmatched: 4. Germline CDR1 MGHRA, CDR2 YSYEKL. There are 17 residues in the CDR3. The CDR3 region is CASSQEGTGFGANVLTF. CDR3 nucleotide sequence: TGCGCCAGCAGCCAAGAGGGGACAGGATTTGGGGCCAACGTCCTGACTTTC.

The rearrangement joins TRBV4-1 to TRBJ1-4, with D unresolved. The length of the CDR3 is 16 residues. V lost 3 bases, J lost 13 bases, and 24 bases lay in between. Germline CDR1 reads MGHRA; CDR2 reads YSYEKL. CDR3 sequence reads: CASSHGVGNRRLRLFF. The CDR3 bases are TGCGCCAGCAGCCATGGAGTGGGGAACCGGAGGTTAAGACTGTTTTTT.

This chain links TRBV10-1 with TRBJ1-2; D is uncertain. This CDR3 is built from 13 residues. Between the trimmed V and J ends, which lost 0 bases and 4 bases, there was a span of 6 bases. The germline gives CDR1 WNHNN, CDR2 SYGVQD (reference sequence). For the CDR3, the DNA is TGCGCCAGCAGTGAGTCCGGTAGCTATGGCTACACCTTC. It codes for CASSESGSYGYTF.

This clone was counted only a few times. This chain uses TRBV30 with TRBJ1-1; D not certain. Trimming stripped 3 bases from V and 3 bases from J, with 8 bases between. The CDR3 runs to 12 residues. The germline V gene encodes CDR1 GTSNPN and CDR2 SVGIG (reference sequence). The chain's CDR3 is CAWSRSYTEAFF. CDR3 DNA: TGTGCCTGGAGCAGATCCTACACTGAAGCTTTCTTT.

In this sample, this clone turned up once. The sample has other DNA sequences that encode this CDR3 too. V gene TRBV7-2 combines with J gene TRBJ1-1, with D possibly being TRBD1 (6 bases). Trimming cost V 1 base and J 10 bases, with 19 bases left between them. The CDR3 runs 15 residues. The germline CDR1 and CDR2 sequences are SGHTA and FQGNSA. Here the CDR3 reads CASSLEGLSGTPAFF. In DNA, the CDR3 is TGTGCCAGCAGCTTAGAGGGGTTGAGTGGGACACCAGCTTTCTTT. The full variable domain, with the rest looked up from reference TRBV7-2 and TRBJ1-1, is GAGVSQSPSNKVTEKGKDVELRCDPISGHTALYWYRQSLGQGLEFLIYFQGNSAPDKSGLPSDRFSAERTGGSVSTLTIQRTQQEDSAVYLCASSLEGLSGTPAFFGQGTRLTVV.

This clone was counted once. This chain connects TRBV4-3 to TRBJ1-1; D call uncertain. The germline V and J ends were trimmed by 0 bases and 4 bases, with 12 bases remaining between them. This CDR3 contains 15 residues. The germline V gene encodes CDR1 LGHNA and CDR2 YSLEER. The chain's CDR3 is CASSQEGFLTTEAFF. The CDR3 nucleotides are TGCGCCAGCAGCCAAGAGGGTTTTCTAACCACTGAAGCTTTCTTT.

The V call is TRBV9, the J call TRBJ1-6; tentatively, D is TRBD1 (6 bases). Germline lookup yields CDR1 SGDLS and CDR2 YYNGEE. V lost 0 bases to trimming and J lost 7 bases, with 11 bases between them. The CDR3 covers 15 residues. The CDR3 nucleotides are TGTGCCAGCAGCGTAGGGCAGGGGCAGAATTCACCCCTCCACTTT. Amino acids: CASSVGQGQNSPLHF.

V is TRBV7-7 and J is TRBJ1-1; no clear D. The germline CDR1 and CDR2 sequences are SSHAT and FNYEAQ (reference sequence). V lost 1 base to trimming and J lost 7 bases, with 10 bases between them. This CDR3 is 13 amino acids long. As DNA, the CDR3 is TGTGCCAGCAGCTTAGGGCCTGGAGGTGAAGCTTTCTTT. Protein product: CASSLGPGGEAFF.

This clone was observed a handful of times. The chain uses TRBV28 and TRBJ1-5; TRBD1 agrees at 12 bases. Germline V CDR1 and CDR2: MDHEN, SYDVKM. This CDR3 is built from 19 residues. The junction had 11 bases not matched to a gene; V was cut back by 3 bases and J by 2 bases. CDR3 loop: CASSLGQGALVFGNQPQHF. The DNA of the CDR3 is TGTGCCAGCAGTTTGGGACAGGGGGCGTTAGTGTTCGGCAATCAGCCCCAGCATTTT.

The chain recombines TRBV4-1 with TRBJ2-7, with 10 positions matching TRBD2. The trim removed 4 bases at V and 4 bases at J, leaving 7 bases unmatched. CDR3 length: 15 amino acids. Per the germline V gene, CDR1 is MGHRA and CDR2 is YSYEKL. The CDR3 reads CASSPGLAGAYEQYF. The CDR3 DNA sequence: TGCGCCAGCAGCCCCGGGCTAGCGGGAGCTTACGAGCAGTACTTC.

J is TRBJ2-1 and V is TRBV5-5, with D perhaps TRBD2 (5 bases). Deletions cut 4 bases from V and 4 bases from J, with 15 bases between. Germline CDR1 SGHKS, CDR2 YYEKEE (reference sequence). The CDR3 spans 15 residues. The CDR3 protein is CASSPGKKTYNEQFF. In nucleotides, the CDR3 is TGTGCCAGCAGCCCCGGGAAGAAGACGTACAATGAGCAGTTCTTC.

The chain links TRBV6-5 to TRBJ1-1, with D possibly matching TRBD1 (6 bases). Trimming left V 6 bases short and J 7 bases short, with 9 bases between. The CDR3 is 11 residues long. CDR1 and CDR2 from the germline V gene are MNHEY and SVGAGI. CDR3 sequence reads: CASSDRIEAFF. In nucleotides, the CDR3 is TGTGCCAGCAGCGACAGGATTGAAGCTTTCTTT.

This rearrangement joins TRBV28 to TRBJ2-7; 7 positions match TRBD2. The CDR3 loop spans 13 amino acids. V was clipped by 7 bases and J by 7 bases; unmatched bases: 10. Germline V lookup: CDR1 MDHEN, CDR2 SYDVKM. CDR3 nucleotides: TGTGCCAGCACCCCTTCCGGGGGGTTTGAGCAGTACTTC. Protein: CASTPSGGFEQYF.